These 6 T cell receptor beta chains share one sample of origin, sequenced in a study of cytotoxic CD8 clonotypes in ibrutinib-treated CLL. The data were produced by immunoSEQ multiplex PCR, yet TCRdb's version contains in-frame clones alone and is incomplete. This sample has some 140,000 clones, with 75% to 95% found just once. The material was PBMCs, obtained after 12 months of ibrutinib treatment. The receptors were sampled from a human donor with chronic lymphocytic leukemia.

The chain recombines TRBV27 with TRBJ2-1; the match to TRBD1 covers 11 bases. The CDR3 contains 16 residues. Germline trimming cut 1 base from V and 7 bases from J; bases unmatched to any gene: 6. The germline V gene encodes CDR1 MNHEY and CDR2 SMNVEV (reference sequence). The CDR3 sequence is CASSLLGTGGRNEQFF. The CDR3 DNA follows: TGTGCCAGCAGTTTATTGGGGACAGGGGGTCGAAATGAGCAGTTCTTC.

The gene calls are TRBV4-2 and TRBJ1-1, with D maybe TRBD1 (5 bases). V was clipped by 4 bases and J by 2 bases, with 11 bases between them. The germline CDR1 and CDR2 sequences are LGHNA and YNFKEQ. The CDR3 extends over 14 amino acids. The CDR3 spells CASSPQTENTEAFF. CDR3 bases: TGTGCCAGCAGCCCCCAGACAGAAAACACTGAAGCTTTCTTT.

J is TRBJ2-7 and V is TRBV5-1, with D uncertain. The CDR3 contains 13 residues. Germline V gene data show CDR1 as SGHRS and CDR2 as YFSETQ. The germline V and J ends were trimmed by 0 bases and 3 bases, with 7 bases remaining between them. The CDR3 DNA is TGCGCCAGCAGCTTGGGCGGTATCTACGAGCAGTACTTC. It is translated as CASSLGGIYEQYF.

The chain uses TRBV28 and TRBJ2-1; no definite D call. The CDR3 sequence is 13 residues long. Germline CDR1 reads MDHEN; CDR2 reads SYDVKM. Deletions cut 4 bases from V and 6 bases from J, with 10 bases between. CDR3 DNA: TGTGCCAGCAGTTCCCCGAACGCCAATGAGCAGTTCTTC. Amino acids: CASSSPNANEQFF.

The chain uses TRBV28 and TRBJ2-3, with 10 positions matching TRBD2. The CDR3 covers 16 residues. Germline CDR1 reads MDHEN; CDR2 reads SYDVKM. Unmatched junction bases numbered 11, after V lost 7 bases and J lost 4 bases. The CDR3 is CASTPPGLAGADTQYF. The CDR3 DNA is TGTGCCAGCACCCCCCCAGGGCTAGCGGGAGCAGATACGCAGTATTTT.

The rearrangement uses TRBV27 and TRBJ2-2; a weak D match, TRBD1 (6 bases). The V gene's germline CDR1 is MNHEY and CDR2 SMNVEV (reference sequence). The V end lost 3 bases, the J end lost 3 bases, and 11 bases lay between the germline ends. This CDR3 has 15 residues. This CDR3 reads CASSFREGDTGELFF. CDR3 sequence (DNA): TGTGCCAGCAGTTTTCGTGAGGGGGACACCGGGGAGCTGTTTTTT.